This T cell receptor beta chain was identified during a study of cytomegalovirus exposure and HLA in healthy donors. Study-level information: The roughly 110 validation repertoires matched the approximately 670 first-cohort repertoires in platform, a later analysis reported.

Germline V lookup: CDR1 MNHEY, CDR2 SVGAGI. The CDR3 runs 12 residues. The ends lost 8 bases at V and 2 bases at J; junction bases unmatched: 3. TCRdb's copy holds only in-frame clones and misses some; the assay was immunoSEQ multiplex PCR. The data show approximately 260,000 clones, around 85% seen once. The TCR sequence derives from a woman younger than 30 in good health and CMV-seronegative. The chain joins TRBV6-5 to TRBJ2-7; 7 positions agree with TRBD1. Sequenced input: PBMCs. CDR3 residues: CASGTATYEQYF. For the CDR3, the DNA is TGTGCCAGCGGGACAGCCACCTACGAGCAGTACTTC.